This entry lists 24 T cell receptor beta chains sequenced from one sample in a study of T cells in Graves' hyperthyroidism and ophthalmopathy. The CDR3 regions of TCR beta were amplified from RNA transcripts. During a first-round RT-PCR of the TCR CDR3, the HTBI primer set was used. One entry per CDR3 protein results from TCRdb running MiXCR on the multiplex PCR reads. The profile shows 20,000 to 30,000 distinct CDR3 sequences, approximately 49% of them singletons. The sample consisted of blood. All receptors derive from a woman in her thirties or forties with Graves' hyperthyroidism that later progressed to Graves' ophthalmopathy.

The chain recombines TRBV24-1 with TRBJ2-5, with D hard to call. V was trimmed by 5 bases and J by 4 bases, leaving 13 bases between them. The germline CDR1 and CDR2 sequences are KGHDR and SFDVKD. The CDR3 loop spans 14 amino acids. The CDR3 DNA follows: TGTGCCACCAGTGTGGGTGGTGGATTAGAGACCCAGTACTTC. As protein: CATSVGGGLETQYF.

Within the sample, this clonotype is medium-sized (0.01 to 0.1%). The chain is built from TRBV2 and TRBJ2-5, with 12 positions matching TRBD2. V was clipped by 4 bases and J by 4 bases; unmatched bases: 4. The length of the CDR3 is 15 residues. Per the germline V gene, CDR1 is SNHLY and CDR2 is FYNNEI. The CDR3 reads CASSVTSGRSETQYF. DNA of the CDR3: TGTGCCAGCAGTGTGACTAGCGGGAGATCAGAGACCCAGTACTTC.

Many counts were recorded for this clonotype. The chain carries TRBV6-4 and TRBJ2-2, with 8 bases that match TRBD2. CDR1 is MRHNA and CDR2 is SNTAGT in the germline V gene. V lost 2 bases and J lost 7; bases outside the gene matches: 6. The length of the CDR3 is 15 residues. CDR3 sequence (DNA): TGTGCCAGCAGTGACAGCGGGAGTGGAGGCGGGGAGCTGTTTTTT. It translates to CASSDSGSGGGELFF.

The chain combines TRBV19 with TRBJ2-7; 10 nucleotides align to TRBD2. CDR1 LNHDA and CDR2 SQIVND come from the germline V gene (reference sequence). This CDR3 has 15 amino acids. The ends lost 11 bases at V and 3 bases at J; junction bases unmatched: 13. CDR3 in DNA: TGTGCCTCCAGGTGGGCTAGCGGGAGCAGCTACGAGCAGTACTTC. It encodes CASRWASGSSYEQYF.

The chain combines TRBV7-2 with TRBJ2-4; 8 positions agree with TRBD1. This CDR3 comprises 15 residues. V lost 4 bases, J lost 8 bases, and 10 bases stayed unmatched. The germline gives CDR1 SGHTA, CDR2 FQGNSA. The DNA for the CDR3 is TGTGCCAGCAGCTCCACCAGGGGGCAAAATGACATTCAGTACTTC. It codes for CASSSTRGQNDIQYF. The full variable domain, in which reference TRBV7-2 and TRBJ2-4 provide the parts outside the CDR3, is GAGVSQSPSNKVTEKGKDVELRCDPISGHTALYWYRQSLGQGLEFLIYFQGNSAPDKSGLPSDRFSAERTGGSVSTLTIQRTQQEDSAVYLCASSSTRGQNDIQYFGAGTRLSVL.

This clonotype was counted between two and nine times. The CDR3 nucleotides are TGTGCCACCAGCAGAGATGGGGGGCGCTTCTATGGCTACACCTTC. Translating it yields CATSRDGGRFYGYTF. The chain couples TRBV15 to TRBJ1-2, with a possible D match to TRBD1 (6 bases). The ends were cut back, 0 bases at V and 4 bases at J, with 12 bases in the middle. This CDR3 has 15 residues. Germline V gene data show CDR1 as LNHNV and CDR2 as YYDKDF (reference sequence).

This sequence joins TRBV4-1 and TRBJ1-2; D unclear. The V end was cut by 2 bases, the J end by 5 bases, with 18 bases between. Germline CDR1 and CDR2: MGHRA and YSYEKL. This CDR3 has 16 residues. Here the CDR3 DNA reads TGCGCCAGCAGCCAACCTCTTAACAGTGCTAGGTATGGCTACACCTTC. Translation: CASSQPLNSARYGYTF.

The chain combines TRBV6-1 with TRBJ2-7; no definite D call. CDR3 length: 11 amino acids. Germline loops: CDR1 MNHNS, CDR2 SASEGT. The V end was cut by 10 bases, the J end by 2 bases, with 9 bases between. In DNA form, the CDR3 reads TGTGCCATCGGACGGCCCTACGAGCAGTACTTC. It is translated as CAIGRPYEQYF.

CDR3 protein: CASSLVRANNEQFF. CDR3 DNA sequence: TGTGCCAGCAGCTTAGTTAGGGCCAACAATGAGCAGTTCTTC. The chain is built from TRBV7-9 and TRBJ2-1; D uncertain. Looked up from germline, CDR1 is SEHNR and CDR2 is FQNEAQ (reference sequence). The CDR3 spans 14 residues. V lost 1 base, J lost 5 bases, and 9 bases lay in between. Complete variable domain (other parts from reference TRBV7-9 and TRBJ2-1): DTGVSQNPRHKITKRGQNVTFRCDPISEHNRLYWYRQTLGQGPEFLTYFQNEAQLEKSRLLSDRFSAERPKGSFSTLEIQRTEQGDSAMYLCASSLVRANNEQFFGPGTRLTVL.

The chain links TRBV19 to TRBJ1-5; D remains unclear. The CDR3 contains 16 residues. The V and J ends lost 6 bases and 0 bases respectively, with 15 bases between them. Germline values: CDR1 LNHDA, CDR2 SQIVND (reference sequence). This chain's CDR3 is CASSSQEPYSNQPQHF. The CDR3 bases are TGTGCCAGTAGCTCTCAGGAACCCTATAGCAATCAGCCCCAGCATTTT.

The chain recombines TRBV6-4 with TRBJ2-1; 14 nucleotides line up with TRBD2. The J segment lost 9 bases and the V segment lost 0 bases, leaving 4 bases of the junction unmatched. Per germline, CDR1 MRHNA and CDR2 SNTAGT. There are 16 residues in the CDR3. The CDR3 DNA is TGTGCCAGCAGTGACTCCGGGGGGACTAGCGGGAGTGAGCAGTTCTTC. This sequence encodes CASSDSGGTSGSEQFF.

The chain combines TRBV9 with TRBJ1-5, with D perhaps TRBD1 (5 bases). Trimming shortened V by 7 bases and J by 0 bases, and 14 bases separated the two germline ends. The CDR3 has 15 residues. The germline V gene has CDR1 SGDLS and CDR2 YYNGEE. In DNA form, the CDR3 reads TGTGCCAGCTCGTATCGGGGGGATAGCAATCAGCCCCAGCATTTT. Protein sequence: CASSYRGDSNQPQHF.

This clonotype was recorded at least ten times. The chain employs TRBV9 and TRBJ2-3; 10 bases agree with TRBD2. The CDR3 has 19 residues. Germline assignment: CDR1 SGDLS and CDR2 YYNGEE. V lost 0 bases and J lost 5; bases outside the gene matches: 15. The CDR3 region has the DNA TGTGCCAGCAGCGTAGCCCCTCAGAGAGCGGGAGGGCCTCGAGATACGCAGTATTTT. Encoded protein: CASSVAPQRAGGPRDTQYF.

The chain combines TRBV7-9 with TRBJ1-1, with D unresolved. Trimming left V 7 bases short and J 5 bases short, with 14 bases between. Germline V gene lookup returns CDR1 SEHNR and CDR2 FQNEAQ (reference sequence). CDR3 length: 13 residues. The chain's CDR3 is CASTRSGGTEAFF. The CDR3, as DNA: TGTGCCAGCACTAGGAGTGGTGGAACTGAAGCTTTCTTT.

As to this clonotype: At one of its ends the junction is not consistent with the germline gene, which may arise from a read error. The gene calls are TRBV18 and TRBJ2-2; D unclear. The CDR3 extends over 16 amino acids. The germline V gene encodes CDR1 KGHSH and CDR2 LQKENI. The CDR3 region is CASTPSADANTGELFF. DNA for the CDR3: TGTGCCAGCACACCATCGGCAGACGCGAACACCGGGGAGCTGTTTTTT.

As to this clonotype: Relative to the germline gene, one junction end is altered; a read error may explain this. The chain carries TRBV10-3 and TRBJ2-7; no clear D gene. CDR1 and CDR2 from the germline V gene are ENHRY and SYGVKD. This CDR3 spans 16 amino acids. The CDR3 protein is CAISELGESLSYEQYF. In DNA, the CDR3 is TGTGCCATTAGTGAGTTGGGTGAATCCTTATCTTACGAGCAGTACTTC.

The chain couples TRBV15 to TRBJ1-4; TRBD1 is a possible D gene (5 bases). The V gene's germline CDR1 is LNHNV and CDR2 YYDKDF (reference sequence). V lost 3 bases and J lost 8, with 16 bases in between. The CDR3 is 15 amino acids. In nucleotides, the CDR3 is TGTGCCACCAGCAGGGGGACGGTTGGGGTCGAAAAACTGTTTTTT. This sequence encodes CATSRGTVGVEKLFF.

The table lists this clonotype with a few counts. The rearrangement links TRBV2 to TRBJ2-7; the match to TRBD1 covers 7 bases. CDR3 length: 15 amino acids. The V and J ends lost 6 bases and 2 bases, in that order; junction bases with no gene match: 10. From germline, CDR1 is SNHLY and CDR2 FYNNEI. The CDR3 here is CASSPQGRSTYEQYF. The CDR3 DNA reads as TGTGCCAGCAGCCCACAGGGGCGGTCGACCTACGAGCAGTACTTC.

This clonotype was recorded a few times. The rearrangement joins TRBV5-4 to TRBJ1-2; 7 bases map to TRBD1. In germline, CDR1 is SGHNT, CDR2 YYREEE (reference sequence). The CDR3 totals 13 residues. The ends lost 5 bases at V and 4 bases at J; junction bases unmatched: 5. The CDR3 is CASSFDRVYGYTF. CDR3 DNA: TGTGCCAGCAGTTTCGACAGGGTCTATGGCTACACCTTC.

By sample fraction, this clonotype is medium-sized. V is TRBV29-1 and J is TRBJ2-3, with 12 nucleotides matching TRBD2. Trimming at V came to 1 base and at J to 6 bases, leaving 5 bases not matched to a gene. Per the germline V gene, CDR1 is SQVTM and CDR2 is ANQGSEA. This CDR3 spans 15 amino acids. As DNA, the CDR3 is TGCAGCGTTGAAGGACTAGCGGGAGCAAGGGATACGCAGTATTTT. Translating gives CSVEGLAGARDTQYF.

Worth noting for this clonotype: Mismatch with germline at one junction end may stem from a read error. V is TRBV5-4 and J is TRBJ2-3, with D perhaps matching TRBD1 or TRBD2 (5 bases each). The CDR3 extends over 14 amino acids. Germline values: CDR1 SGHNT, CDR2 YYREEE (reference sequence). The CDR3 reads CASSLRDGADTQYF. In DNA form, the CDR3 reads TGCGCCAGCAGCTTAAGGGACGGGGCAGATACGCAGTATTTT.

The DNA of the CDR3 is TGCAGTGCTAGGGAAAGCTCCTATAATTCACCCCTCCACTTT. Residues: CSARESSYNSPLHF. The chain employs TRBV20-1 and TRBJ1-6; D is unresolved. Per germline, CDR1 DFQATT and CDR2 SNEGSKA (reference sequence). There are 14 residues in the CDR3. Between the trimmed V and J ends, which lost 3 bases and 0 bases, there was a span of 6 bases.

The V gene is TRBV20-1, the J gene TRBJ2-1; D is tentatively TRBD1 or TRBD2 (5 bases each). Between the trimmed V and J ends, which lost 3 bases and 8 bases, there was a span of 5 bases. Germline V CDR1 and CDR2: DFQATT, SNEGSKA (reference sequence). This CDR3 region has 10 residues. The CDR3 region is CSARGDEQFF. Here the CDR3 DNA reads TGCAGTGCTAGGGGGGATGAGCAGTTCTTC.

This clonotype was counted only a few times. A read error is possible here, since a much larger clone lies one base away. The chain has TRBV6-1 and TRBJ1-1; D not resolved. V shed 1 base and J shed 1 base, with 4 bases lying between them. Looked up from germline, CDR1 is MNHNS and CDR2 is SASEGT. The CDR3 is 13 residues long. As DNA, the CDR3 is TGTGCCAGCAGTGAAGATGGGAACACTGAAGCTTTCTTT. Encoded protein: CASSEDGNTEAFF.